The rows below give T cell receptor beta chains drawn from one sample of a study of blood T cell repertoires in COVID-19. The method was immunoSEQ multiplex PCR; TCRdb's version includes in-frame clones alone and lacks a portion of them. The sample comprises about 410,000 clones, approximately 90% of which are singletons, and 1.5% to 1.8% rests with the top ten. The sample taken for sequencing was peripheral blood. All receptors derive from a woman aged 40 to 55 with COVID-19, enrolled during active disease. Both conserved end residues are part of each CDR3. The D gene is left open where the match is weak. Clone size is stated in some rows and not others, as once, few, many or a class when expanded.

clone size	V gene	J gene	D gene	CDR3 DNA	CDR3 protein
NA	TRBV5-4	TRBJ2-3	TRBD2	TGTGCCACCAAGCGGGAGGGCCAAACAGATACGCAGTATTTT	CATKREGQTDTQYF
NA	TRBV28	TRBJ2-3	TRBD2	TGTGTGGTAGCGGGAGGCCTTTGGAGGACAGATACGCAGTATTTT	CVVAGGLWRTDTQYF
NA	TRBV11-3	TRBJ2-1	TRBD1	TGTGCCAGCAGCTCGAAACAGGGGGGCAATGAGCAGTTCTTC	CASSSKQGGNEQFF
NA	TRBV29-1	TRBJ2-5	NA	TGCAGCGGTGACAGTGGGACCCAGTACTTC	CSGDSGTQYF
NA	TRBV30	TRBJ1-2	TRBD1	TGTGCCTGGAGGGGGACAGCCTTGAACACCTTC	CAWRGTALNTF
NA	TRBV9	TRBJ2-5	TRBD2	TGTGCCAGCAGCCCCGGGGGGATTCAGACCCAGTACTTC	CASSPGGIQTQYF
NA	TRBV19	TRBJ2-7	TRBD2	TGTGCCAGTAGTGCTCGACTAGCGAACTACGAGCAGTACTTC	CASSARLANYEQYF
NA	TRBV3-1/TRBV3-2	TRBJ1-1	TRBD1	TGTGCCAGCAGCCTAGGACAGGGGACCACTGAAGCTTTCTTT	CASSLGQGTTEAFF
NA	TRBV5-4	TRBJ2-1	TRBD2	TGTGCCAGCAGCTTGGGGATAGCGGGACTTAATGAGCAGTTCTTC	CASSLGIAGLNEQFF
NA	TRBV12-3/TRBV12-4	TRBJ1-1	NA	TGTGCCAGCAGTTTAATGAATGAGGCAGAAGCTTTCTTT	CASSLMNEAEAFF
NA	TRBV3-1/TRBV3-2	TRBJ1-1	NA	TGTGCCAGCAGTAACAGGGAAAGAGCTTTCTTT	CASSNRERAFF
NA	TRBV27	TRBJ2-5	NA	TGTGCCAGCAGTAAAGACCCCCGGGGGACCCAGTACTTC	CASSKDPRGTQYF
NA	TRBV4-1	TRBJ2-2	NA	TGCGCCAGCAGGGAGGGCGGGGAGCTGTTTTTT	CASREGGELFF
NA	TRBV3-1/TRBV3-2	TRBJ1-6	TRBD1	TGTGCCAGCAGCCAAGACGGGACAGGGGATAATTCACCCCTCCACTTT	CASSQDGTGDNSPLHF
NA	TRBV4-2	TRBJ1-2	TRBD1	TGTGCCAGCAGCCAAGGGGACAGGGGAGCGGAGAATGGCTACACCTTC	CASSQGDRGAENGYTF
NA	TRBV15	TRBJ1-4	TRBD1	TGTGCCACCAGCAGAAGACAGGGCGACGAAAAACTGTTTTTT	CATSRRQGDEKLFF
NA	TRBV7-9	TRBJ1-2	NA	TGTGCCAGCAGCTCCCCAGGTCCCGGGGGGGGCTACACCTTC	CASSSPGPGGGYTF
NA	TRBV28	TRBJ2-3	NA	TGTGCCAGCAGGAGCGGAGGGAGCACAGATACGCAGTATTTT	CASRSGGSTDTQYF
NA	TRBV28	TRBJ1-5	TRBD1	TGTGCCAGCAGTATCGACAGGGGACGCAATCAGCCCCAGCATTTT	CASSIDRGRNQPQHF
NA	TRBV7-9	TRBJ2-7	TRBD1	TGTGCCAGCAGCTTATCTGGGACAGAAGCCTACGAGCAGTACTTC	CASSLSGTEAYEQYF
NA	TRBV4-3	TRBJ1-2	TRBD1	TGCGCCAGCAGCCAATCTCCGGGACAGGGCATCTATGGCTACACCTTC	CASSQSPGQGIYGYTF
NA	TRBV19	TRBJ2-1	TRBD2	TGTGCCAGTAGTATAGCTCTAAGCGGGAGCTCCTACAATGAGCAGTTCTTC	CASSIALSGSSYNEQFF
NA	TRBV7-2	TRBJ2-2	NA	TGTGCCAGCGGGTTTTCTTCGGGGGGCCCGAACACCGGGGAGCTGTTTTTT	CASGFSSGGPNTGELFF
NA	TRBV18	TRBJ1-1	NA	TGTGCCAGCTTTAAACCAGCGCAGGAAGCTTTCTTT	CASFKPAQEAFF
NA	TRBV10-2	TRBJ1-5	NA	TGCGCCAGCAGTGAGAATGGACAGAGCAATCAGCCCCAGCATTTT	CASSENGQSNQPQHF
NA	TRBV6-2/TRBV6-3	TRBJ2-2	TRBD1	TGTGCCAGCGGTTTATCCGGGACAGGGGGCTCGAACACCGGGGAGCTGTTTTTT	CASGLSGTGGSNTGELFF
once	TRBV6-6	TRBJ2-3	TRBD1	TGTGCCAGCAGTCTAGCCGGGACAGTAACCACAGATACGCAGTATTTT	CASSLAGTVTTDTQYF
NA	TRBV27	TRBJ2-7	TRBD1	TGTGCCAGCAGTTGGGGACAGGTCCCCTCCTACGAGCAGTACTTC	CASSWGQVPSYEQYF
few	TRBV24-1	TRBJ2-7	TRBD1	TGTGCCACCAACAGGGGATTAGTGGACGAGCAGTACTTC	CATNRGLVDEQYF
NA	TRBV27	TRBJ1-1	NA	TGTGCCAGCAGGTCACTTCGGACGGGGACTGAAGCTTTCTTT	CASRSLRTGTEAFF
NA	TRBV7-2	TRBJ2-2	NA	TGTGCCAGCAGCCTTTCAGGGGCCGGGGAGCTGTTTTTT	CASSLSGAGELFF
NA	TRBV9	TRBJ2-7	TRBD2	TGTGCCGGCAGACTAGCGGGAGGGCCTTGTTACGAGCAGTACTTC	CAGRLAGGPCYEQYF
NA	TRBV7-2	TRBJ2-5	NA	TGTGCCAGCAGCCGCGCACGGGAGACCCAGTACTTC	CASSRARETQYF
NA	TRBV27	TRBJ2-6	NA	TGTGCCAGCGGGGTACAGGGGGGGGGCGGGGCCAACGTCCTGACTTTC	CASGVQGGGGANVLTF
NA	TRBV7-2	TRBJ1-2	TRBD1	TGTGCCAGCAGCTATGACAGGGAGGCTAACTATGGCTACACCTTC	CASSYDREANYGYTF
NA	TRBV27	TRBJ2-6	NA	TGTGCCAGCAGCCTATACCGGGGAAATACCGGGCGCGGGGCCAACGTCCTGACTTTC	CASSLYRGNTGRGANVLTF
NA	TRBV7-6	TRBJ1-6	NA	TGTGCCAGCAGCCCGCCGGGGGTGGGATCACCCCTCCACTTT	CASSPPGVGSPLHF